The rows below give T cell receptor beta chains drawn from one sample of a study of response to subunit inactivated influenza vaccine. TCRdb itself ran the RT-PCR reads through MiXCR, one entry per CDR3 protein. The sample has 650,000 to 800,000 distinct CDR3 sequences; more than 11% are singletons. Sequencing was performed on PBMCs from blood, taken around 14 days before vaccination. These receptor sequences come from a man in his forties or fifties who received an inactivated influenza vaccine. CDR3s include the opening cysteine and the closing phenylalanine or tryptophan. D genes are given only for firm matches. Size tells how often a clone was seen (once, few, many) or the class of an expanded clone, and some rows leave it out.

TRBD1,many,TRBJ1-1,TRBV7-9,TGTGCCAGCAGCCCACCCAGGGGGCCCCTTAACACTGAAGCTTTCTTT,CASSPPRGPLNTEAFF
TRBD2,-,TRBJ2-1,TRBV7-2,TGTGCCAGCAGCTTAGGTCTAGCGGGATTCAACAATGAGCAGTTCTTC,CASSLGLAGFNNEQFF
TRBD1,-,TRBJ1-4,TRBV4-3,TGCGCCAGCAGCCGGGACAGATTTGCAACTAATGAAAAACTGTTTTTT,CASSRDRFATNEKLFF
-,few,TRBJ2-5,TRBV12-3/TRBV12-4,TGTGCCAGCAGGTCTTCGGGGTTGAGGGAGACCCAGTACTTC,CASRSSGLRETQYF
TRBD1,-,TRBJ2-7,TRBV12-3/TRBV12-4,TGTGCCAGCAGTTTAGGCCGGACGAGGGGGCTCGAGCAGTACTTC,CASSLGRTRGLEQYF
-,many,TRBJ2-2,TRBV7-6,TGTGCCAGCAGCTTAACGGAATCCGGGGAGCTGTTTTTT,CASSLTESGELFF
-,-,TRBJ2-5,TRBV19,TGTGCCAGTAGCGATTTAGAGGGGGAGACCCAGTACTTC,CASSDLEGETQYF
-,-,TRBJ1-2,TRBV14,TGTGCCAGCAGCCGAGACCAAAGCTATGGCTACACCTTC,CASSRDQSYGYTF
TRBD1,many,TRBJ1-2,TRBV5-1,TGCGCCAGCAGCGAAACAGGGGGCGCTGGATATGGCTACACCTTC,CASSETGGAGYGYTF
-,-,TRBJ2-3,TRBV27,TGTGCCAGCAGTTTCGAAGGATTAACAGATACGCAGTATTTT,CASSFEGLTDTQYF
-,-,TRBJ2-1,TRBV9,TGTGCCAGCAGCGTAGCTTATCGGCGGGATGAGCAGTTCTTC,CASSVAYRRDEQFF
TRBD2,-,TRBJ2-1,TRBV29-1,TGCAGCGTTGATTACCCTAGCGGGAGGGCCCCAGCTTACAATGAGCAGTTCTTC,CSVDYPSGRAPAYNEQFF
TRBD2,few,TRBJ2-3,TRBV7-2,TGTGCCAGCAGCTTAGTGTCAGCGGGAGGGCAGTATTTT,CASSLVSAGGQYF
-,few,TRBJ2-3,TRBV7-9,TGTGCCAGCAGCCCCTTTTTGGGGGCCGACGCAGATACGCAGTATTTT,CASSPFLGADADTQYF
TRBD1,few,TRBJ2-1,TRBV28,TGTGCCAGCATCCGTCTTTCGTCCCAGGGGGCCCCCAATGAGCAGTTCTTC,CASIRLSSQGAPNEQFF
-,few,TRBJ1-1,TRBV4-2,TGTGCCAGCAGCCAAGTTCCGGACAACACTGAAGCTTTCTTT,CASSQVPDNTEAFF
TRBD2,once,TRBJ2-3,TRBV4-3,TGCGCCAGCAGCCAAGTCACTAGCGGAGCTCCTAGCACAGATACGCAGTATTTT,CASSQVTSGAPSTDTQYF
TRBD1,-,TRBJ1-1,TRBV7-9,TGTGCCAGCAGCTACCCAGGGGGCTTAGCCACTGAAGCTTTCTTT,CASSYPGGLATEAFF
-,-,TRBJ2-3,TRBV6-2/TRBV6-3,TGTGCCAGCAGTTACGAACAGGGGGCTAGCGGGACGAGAGATACGCAGTATTTT,CASSYEQGASGTRDTQYF
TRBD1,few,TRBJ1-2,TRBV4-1,TGCGCCAGCAGCCCGGGACAGAACATTCAAGGCTACACCTTC,CASSPGQNIQGYTF
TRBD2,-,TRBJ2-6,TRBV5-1,TGCGCCAGCAGCTTTAGGACGGGAGGCTCTGGGGCCAACGTCCTGACTTTC,CASSFRTGGSGANVLTF
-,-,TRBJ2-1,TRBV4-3,TGCGCCAGCAGCCAAGAGATAGGTGCGGGGTATCAGGAGCAGTTCTTC,CASSQEIGAGYQEQFF
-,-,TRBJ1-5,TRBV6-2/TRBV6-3,TGTGCCAGCAGAAAGGCCCTGGACAGTTATCAGCCCCAGCATTTT,CASRKALDSYQPQHF